This T cell receptor beta chain was profiled in a study of blood T cell repertoires in COVID-19. About the research overall: The study drew acute and convalescent COVID-19 samples from the United States, Italy and Spain. PBMCs, B-cell-depleted T cells, or T cells provided the cDNA or gDNA that made up the material.

With 3 bases removed from V and 1 base from J, the gap between germline ends came to 15 bases. The germline gives CDR1 LGHDT, CDR2 YNNKEL (reference sequence). The CDR3 is 16 amino acids. This clone occurred once. Original processing methods: Using reference gene primer amplification, nucleated cell counts were estimated. Sequenced by immunoSEQ multiplex PCR; TCRdb stores in-frame clones only, minus some. The V and J calls and the clone size are those of that table, but D and trimming were determined from the DNA. Among about 400,000 clones listed, more than 80% were seen once. The source material was peripheral blood. The clonotype originates from a woman aged 25 to 45 with active or convalescent COVID-19. The chain couples TRBV3-1 (or the pseudogene TRBV3-2) to TRBJ2-5, with D perhaps TRBD1 (6 bases). The CDR3 bases are TGTGCCAGCAGCCAGACCTCGGGACAAGTCCAAGAGACCCAGTACTTC. It translates to CASSQTSGQVQETQYF.